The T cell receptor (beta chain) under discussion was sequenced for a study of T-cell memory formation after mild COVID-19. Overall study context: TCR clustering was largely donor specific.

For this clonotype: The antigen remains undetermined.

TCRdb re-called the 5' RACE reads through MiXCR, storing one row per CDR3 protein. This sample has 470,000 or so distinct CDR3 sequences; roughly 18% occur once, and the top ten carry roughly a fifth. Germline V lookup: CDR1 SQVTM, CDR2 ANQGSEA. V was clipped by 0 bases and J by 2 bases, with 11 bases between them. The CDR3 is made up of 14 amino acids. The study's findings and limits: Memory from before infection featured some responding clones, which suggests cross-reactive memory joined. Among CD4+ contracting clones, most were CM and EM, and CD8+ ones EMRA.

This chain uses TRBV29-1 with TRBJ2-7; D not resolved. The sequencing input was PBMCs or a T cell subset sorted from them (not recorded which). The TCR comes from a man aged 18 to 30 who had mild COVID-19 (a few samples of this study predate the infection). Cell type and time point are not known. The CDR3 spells CSVEDNSEAYEQYF. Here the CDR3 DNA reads TGCAGCGTTGAAGATAACTCTGAAGCCTACGAGCAGTACTTC.